One sample yielded the 20 T cell receptor beta chains listed below, sequenced in a study of CD8+CD57+ T cells in acquired aplastic anemia. The use of genomic DNA as template underpinned the TCR beta VDJ and CDR3 profiling. TCRdb re-derived calls from the reads in MiXCR, one entry per CDR3 protein. The sample carries roughly 58,000 distinct CDR3 sequences, roughly 58% recorded once. The sample was sorted CD4+, CD8+, or CD8+CD57+ T cells (not recorded which) from PBMCs. These receptors all come from a human donor in good health, serving as a control.

With regard to this clonotype: A clone one base away is much larger, so this may be a read error. CDR3 loop: CASSPRTDPTLPDTQYF. The DNA of the CDR3 is TGTGCCAGCAGCCCAAGGACAGACCCTACTCTCCCGGATACGCAGTATTTT. V gene TRBV11-3 combines with J gene TRBJ2-3; tentative D call: TRBD1 (6 bases). Trimming removed 5 bases from V and 6 bases from J, with 24 bases in between. Looked up from germline, CDR1 is SGHNT and CDR2 is YENEEA. The CDR3 is 17 residues long.

A few counts support this clonotype. This sequence joins TRBV7-3 and TRBJ1-6; D is undetermined. This CDR3 is built from 13 residues. V lost 2 bases, J lost 10 bases, and 9 bases lay in between. Germline assignment: CDR1 SGHTA and CDR2 FQGTGA. As DNA, the CDR3 is TGTGCCAGCAGCTTAGACGGGGAATCACCCCTCCACTTT. Its translation is CASSLDGESPLHF.

This chain connects TRBV29-1 to TRBJ1-4; 10 nucleotides align to TRBD1. The germline gives CDR1 SQVTM, CDR2 ANQGSEA. CDR3 length equals 13 residues. Trimming at V came to 6 bases and at J to 6 bases, leaving 4 bases not matched to a gene. The CDR3 region is CSVLGQGDEKLFF. For the CDR3, the DNA is TGCAGCGTCTTAGGACAGGGGGATGAAAAACTGTTTTTT.

A few counts support this clonotype. The chain links TRBV25-1 to TRBJ1-1; TRBD1 aligns across 10 bases. Unmatched junction bases numbered 9, after V lost 5 bases and J lost 6 bases. The CDR3 extends over 15 amino acids. The germline CDR1 and CDR2 sequences are MGHDK and SYGVNS. CDR3: CASSIRGTGAPEAFF. The DNA of the CDR3 is TGTGCCAGCAGTATCCGAGGGACAGGGGCACCTGAAGCTTTCTTT.

This rearrangement joins TRBV2 to TRBJ1-5, with D tentatively TRBD1 (5 bases). This CDR3 has 13 amino acids. Trimming shortened V by 7 bases and J by 5 bases, and 12 bases separated the two germline ends. CDR1 SNHLY and CDR2 FYNNEI come from the germline V gene. The CDR3 loop reads CASNRVRDQPQHF. CDR3 in DNA: TGTGCCAGCAATCGGGTCAGGGATCAGCCCCAGCATTTT.

This clonotype was counted between two and nine times. The CDR3 end shows no conserved phenylalanine or tryptophan, and so a read error is likely. The DNA is omitted, as the CDR3 cannot be located on it reliably, and the CDR3 follows TCRdb's listing. The rearrangement joins TRBV19 to TRBJ1-6; whether TRBD1, the table's D call, matches the DNA was not checked. The CDR3 spans 8 amino acids, including both terminal residues. Germline loops: CDR1 LNHDA, CDR2 SQIVND (reference sequence). CDR3 loop: CASRAPTL.

V and J are TRBV15 and TRBJ2-5, with 11 bases fitting TRBD1. The CDR3 length is 17 residues. Germline CDR1 is LNHNV and CDR2 is YYDKDF (reference sequence). J lost 4 bases, V lost 0 bases, and 7 bases had no gene match. DNA of the CDR3: TGTGCCACCAGCAGAGATCTATTTGGGACAGGGGGAGAGACCCAGTACTTC. The encoded protein is CATSRDLFGTGGETQYF.

This clonotype was observed many times. The rearrangement uses TRBV10-2 and TRBJ1-1; D uncertain. The germline CDR1 and CDR2 sequences are WSHSY and SAAADI. Trimming removed 7 bases at V and 7 bases at J, with 19 bases between. This CDR3 contains 14 residues. CDR3 in amino acids: CASKFEGWSGEAFF. In nucleotides, the CDR3 is TGCGCCAGCAAATTCGAAGGTTGGTCAGGTGAAGCTTTCTTT.

This clonotype has just a few counts. The rearrangement joins TRBV5-1 to TRBJ1-1; D gene uncertain. The V and J ends lost 4 bases and 2 bases respectively, with 12 bases between them. From germline, CDR1 is SGHRS and CDR2 YFSETQ. The CDR3 extends over 14 amino acids. CDR3: CASSDYSINTEAFF. The CDR3 coding sequence is TGCGCCAGCAGCGATTACAGCATCAACACTGAAGCTTTCTTT.

The genes are TRBV24-1 and TRBJ2-2; 8 bases are shared with TRBD2. In germline, CDR1 is KGHDR, CDR2 SFDVKD. This CDR3 region has 15 residues. V was clipped by 10 bases and J by 6 bases; unmatched bases: 12. CDR3 protein: CATGEPGLESGELFF. The CDR3 nucleotides are TGTGCCACTGGTGAGCCGGGACTAGAATCCGGGGAGCTGTTTTTT.

This clonotype occurred many times. The chain links TRBV6-6 to TRBJ2-1; 11 bases map to TRBD2. The CDR3 consists of 15 residues. Trimming at V came to 0 bases and at J to 9 bases, leaving 4 bases not matched to a gene. CDR1 and CDR2 (germline): MNHNY, SVGAGI (reference sequence). The CDR3 DNA is TGTGCCAGCAGTTACTCTCGTAGCGGGAGGGGTGAGCAGTTCTTC. It translates to CASSYSRSGRGEQFF.

The V gene is TRBV2, the J gene TRBJ1-2; tentatively, D is TRBD1 (6 bases). CDR3 size: 12 residues. Germline V CDR1 and CDR2: SNHLY, FYNNEI. The V end was cut by 4 bases, the J end by 7 bases, with 10 bases between. CDR3 nucleotides: TGTGCCAGCAGTGTGATCAGGGGTGGCTACACCTTC. This gives the protein CASSVIRGGYTF.

The genes are TRBV14 and TRBJ2-7; D perhaps matches TRBD1 (5 bases). The CDR3 is made up of 20 amino acids. Germline V CDR1 and CDR2: SGHDN, FVKESK. Trimming took off 1 base at V and 2 bases at J, with 27 bases between the two ends. The CDR3 reads CASSQGLPGPFLGAPYEQYF. In nucleotides, the CDR3 is TGTGCCAGCAGCCAAGGATTGCCAGGTCCTTTCCTAGGGGCGCCCTACGAGCAGTACTTC.

This chain joins TRBV7-6 and TRBJ1-6; the D gene is possibly TRBD1 (6 bases). V was pared by 5 bases and J by 6 bases, with 11 bases between. CDR1 SGHVS and CDR2 FNYEAQ come from the germline V gene. The CDR3 runs to 14 residues. The CDR3 DNA reads TGTGCCAGCAGCCTAAGCAGGGGTAATTCACCCCTCCACTTT. Protein product: CASSLSRGNSPLHF. Looking up the rest from reference TRBV7-6 and TRBJ1-6 gives the full variable domain: GAGVSQSPRYKVTKRGQDVALRCDPISGHVSLYWYRQALGQGPEFLTYFNYEAQQDKSGLPNDRFSAERPEGSISTLTIQRTEQRDSAMYRCASSLSRGNSPLHFGNGTRLTVT.

CDR3 coding DNA: TGTGCCAGTAGTATGGGAAGAACTAGTCACACCGGGGAGCTGTTTTTT. Translated, it gives CASSMGRTSHTGELFF. V and J are TRBV19 and TRBJ2-2, with D tentatively TRBD2 (5 bases). The CDR3 covers 16 residues. The V end was cut by 3 bases, the J end by 3 bases, with 14 bases between. The germline V gene has CDR1 LNHDA and CDR2 SQIVND (reference sequence).

This chain uses TRBV19 with TRBJ1-2; D is unclear. CDR3 length: 11 residues. CDR1 is LNHDA, CDR2 SQIVND, per germline (reference sequence). With 3 bases removed from V and 8 bases from J, the gap between germline ends came to 7 bases. The CDR3 nucleotides are TGTGCCAGTAGTATTTCGGGGGGCTACACCTTC. It translates to CASSISGGYTF.

The table lists this clonotype with many counts. The chain couples TRBV11-3 to TRBJ1-2; D unresolved. The V end lost 1 base, the J end lost 1 base, and 13 bases lay between the germline ends. The CDR3 runs 16 residues. The germline gives CDR1 SGHNT, CDR2 YENEEA. The chain's CDR3 is CASSLGGSDFNYGYTF. CDR3 coding DNA: TGTGCCAGCAGCTTAGGCGGCAGCGATTTTAACTATGGCTACACCTTC.

The J gene is TRBJ1-5, the V gene TRBV7-9; possibly TRBD1 for D (6 bases). The CDR3 is made up of 15 amino acids. V lost 2 bases, J lost 5 bases, and 13 bases lay in between. The V gene's germline CDR1 is SEHNR and CDR2 FQNEAQ (reference sequence). DNA for the CDR3: TGTGCCAGCAGCTTAATCGGGGGCATCGATCAGCCCCAGCATTTT. Its translation is CASSLIGGIDQPQHF.

This clonotype is medium-sized in the sample. The chain recombines TRBV5-6 with TRBJ1-5, with D perhaps TRBD1 (5 bases). V lost 0 bases, J lost 3 bases, and 13 bases lay in between. The length of the CDR3 is 16 residues. Germline CDR1 SGHDT, CDR2 YYEEEE. CDR3: CASSLGGHLLNQPQHF. The CDR3, as DNA: TGTGCCAGCAGCTTGGGAGGACATCTCCTCAATCAGCCCCAGCATTTT.

This CDR3 reads CASGKTGNEQYF. The CDR3, as DNA: TGTGCCAGCGGGAAGACAGGGAACGAGCAGTACTTC. The chain combines TRBV2 with TRBJ2-7; 7 bases map to TRBD1. V lost 8 bases and J lost 5; bases outside the gene matches: 6. The CDR3 contains 12 residues. Germline V gene data show CDR1 as SNHLY and CDR2 as FYNNEI.